This TCR beta chain was identified during a study of cytomegalovirus exposure and HLA in healthy donors. Across the whole study: Caucasian-associated ancestry cluster membership applied to around 80% of approximately 400 genotyped donors. Study-wide points: In an earlier analysis, in roughly 600 donors, most V segments appeared productive either ~87% or ~30% of the time. Cytomegalovirus association was assigned to about 180 TCR beta chains. Later on, a genetic analysis was performed. It linked a missense variant in DCLRE1C with V- and J-gene trimming of TCR beta.

Of note for this clone: Its cognate antigen is unknown.

PCR used 60 Vbeta primers and 13 Jbeta primers. Sequencing was performed with immunoSEQ multiplex PCR; in TCRdb, only in-frame clones are kept and a portion is missing. The specimen's table records 90,000 to 130,000 clones. CDR3 length: 15 amino acids. CDR1 and CDR2 (germline): SGHRS, YFSETQ. After removal of 2 bases from V and 3 bases from J, the junction contained 7 bases not matched to a gene. Sequenced: PBMCs. The TCR was taken from a man aged 30 to 45 in good health and CMV-seronegative. This chain joins TRBV5-1 and TRBJ2-5, with TRBD1 identical over 7 bases. In DNA, the CDR3 is TGCGCCAGCAGCTTTGCTGACAGGGTAGAAGAGACCCAGTACTTC. Encoded protein: CASSFADRVEETQYF.